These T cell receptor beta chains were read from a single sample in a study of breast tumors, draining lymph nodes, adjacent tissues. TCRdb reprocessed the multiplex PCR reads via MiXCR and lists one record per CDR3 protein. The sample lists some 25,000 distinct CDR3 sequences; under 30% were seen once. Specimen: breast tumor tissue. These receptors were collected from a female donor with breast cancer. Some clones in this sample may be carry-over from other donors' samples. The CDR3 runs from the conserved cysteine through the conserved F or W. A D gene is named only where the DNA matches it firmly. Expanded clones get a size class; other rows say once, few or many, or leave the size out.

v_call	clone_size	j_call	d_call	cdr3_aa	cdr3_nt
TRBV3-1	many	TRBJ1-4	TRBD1	CASSKGTGINEKLFF	TGTGCCAGCAGCAAAGGGACAGGGATTAATGAAAAACTGTTTTTT
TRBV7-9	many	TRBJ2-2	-	CASSLTGTSGELFF	TGTGCCAGCAGCTTAACCGGGACTTCCGGGGAGCTGTTTTTT
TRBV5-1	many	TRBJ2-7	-	CASSLGTDSYEQYF	TGCGCCAGCAGCTTGGGAACAGATAGCTACGAGCAGTACTTC
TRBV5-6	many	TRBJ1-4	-	CASSPLGTTNEKLFF	TGTGCCAGCAGCCCCCTCGGAACGACTAATGAAAAACTGTTTTTT
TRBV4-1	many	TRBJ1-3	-	CASSRAGTELGNTIYF	TGCGCCAGCAGCCGGGCCGGGACGGAGCTTGGAAACACCATATATTTT
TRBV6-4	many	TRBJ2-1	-	CASSRGGPPGNEQFF	TGTGCCAGCAGTCGGGGCGGGCCCCCCGGCAATGAGCAGTTCTTC
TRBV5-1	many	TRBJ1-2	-	CASSPHSDGYTF	TGCGCCAGCAGCCCCCATAGCGATGGCTACACCTTC
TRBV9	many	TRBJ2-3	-	CASSVGIDTQYF	TGTGCCAGCAGCGTAGGTATAGATACGCAGTATTTT
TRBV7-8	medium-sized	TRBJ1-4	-	CASSLTYPPTNEKLFF	TGTGCCAGCAGCCTAACTTACCCACCAACTAATGAAAAACTGTTTTTT
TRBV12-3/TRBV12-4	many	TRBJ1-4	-	CASRPDGGGGEKLFF	TGTGCCAGCAGACCCGACGGGGGTGGGGGAGAAAAACTGTTTTTT
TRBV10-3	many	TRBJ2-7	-	CAISSASYEQYF	TGTGCCATCAGCAGCGCCTCCTACGAGCAGTACTTC
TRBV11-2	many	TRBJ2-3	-	CASSSGADLSTDTQYF	TGTGCCAGCAGCTCCGGAGCGGACCTTAGCACAGATACGCAGTATTTT
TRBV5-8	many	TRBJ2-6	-	CASSYLRSGANVLTF	TGTGCCAGCAGCTACTTACGCTCTGGGGCCAACGTCCTGACTTTC
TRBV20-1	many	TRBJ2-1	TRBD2	CSARGLAGRSYNEQFF	TGCAGTGCTAGAGGGCTAGCGGGAAGGTCCTACAATGAGCAGTTCTTC
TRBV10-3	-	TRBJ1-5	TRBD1	CAISESVTGDLPQHF	TGTGCCATCAGTGAGTCCGTGACAGGGGATCTGCCCCAGCATTTT
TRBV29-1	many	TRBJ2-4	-	CSVLLAKNIQYF	TGCAGCGTTTTGTTAGCCAAAAACATTCAGTACTTC
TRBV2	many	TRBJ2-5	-	CASSDGVIGETQYF	TGTGCCAGCAGTGACGGAGTGATAGGGGAGACCCAGTACTTC
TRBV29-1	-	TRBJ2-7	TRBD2	CSVMPQTSGTYEQYF	TGCAGCGTTATGCCGCAGACTAGCGGGACCTACGAGCAGTACTTC
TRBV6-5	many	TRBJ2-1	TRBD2	CASSYSASGPLYNEQFF	TGTGCCAGCAGTTACTCGGCTAGCGGGCCTTTATACAATGAGCAGTTCTTC
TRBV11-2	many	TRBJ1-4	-	CASSLGPVGINEKLFF	TGTGCCAGCAGCTTAGGGCCAGTGGGGATTAATGAAAAACTGTTTTTT
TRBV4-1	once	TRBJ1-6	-	CASSLRATLNSPLHF	TGCGCCAGCAGCCTCCGAGCGACACTTAATTCACCCCTCCACTTT
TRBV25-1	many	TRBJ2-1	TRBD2	CASSGLAGVSEQFF	TGTGCCAGCAGTGGACTAGCGGGAGTAAGTGAGCAGTTCTTC
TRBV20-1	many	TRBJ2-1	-	CSARGVRAREQFF	TGCAGTGCTAGGGGAGTCAGGGCTCGTGAGCAGTTCTTC
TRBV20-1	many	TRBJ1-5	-	CSARAEASTDTQHF	TGCAGTGCTAGAGCGGAGGCTAGCACAGATACGCAGCATTTT
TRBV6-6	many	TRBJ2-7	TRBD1	CASSYSPRGHSYEQYF	TGTGCCAGCAGTTACTCCCCCAGGGGGCACTCCTACGAGCAGTACTTC
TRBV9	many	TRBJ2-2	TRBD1	CASSPPVGGYTGELFF	TGTGCCAGCAGCCCCCCCGTAGGGGGCTACACCGGGGAGCTGTTTTTT
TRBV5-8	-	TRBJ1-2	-	CASSLDRNGYYGYTF	TGTGCCAGCAGCTTGGACAGGAATGGCTACTATGGCTACACCTTC
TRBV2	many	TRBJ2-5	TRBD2	CASSRSEGSGTHKPEETQYF	TGTGCCAGCAGCCGCTCGGAGGGGAGCGGGACTCACAAACCCGAAGAGACCCAGTACTTC
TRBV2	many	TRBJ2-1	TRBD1	CASSDSRDSLYNEQFF	TGTGCCAGCAGTGATTCCCGGGACAGCCTATACAATGAGCAGTTCTTC
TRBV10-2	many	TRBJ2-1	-	CASSVTNEQFF	TGCGCCAGCAGTGTCACAAATGAGCAGTTCTTC
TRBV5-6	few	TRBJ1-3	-	CASSFYRAFSGNAIYF	TGTGCCAGCAGCTTTTACAGGGCTTTCTCTGGAAACGCCATATATTTT